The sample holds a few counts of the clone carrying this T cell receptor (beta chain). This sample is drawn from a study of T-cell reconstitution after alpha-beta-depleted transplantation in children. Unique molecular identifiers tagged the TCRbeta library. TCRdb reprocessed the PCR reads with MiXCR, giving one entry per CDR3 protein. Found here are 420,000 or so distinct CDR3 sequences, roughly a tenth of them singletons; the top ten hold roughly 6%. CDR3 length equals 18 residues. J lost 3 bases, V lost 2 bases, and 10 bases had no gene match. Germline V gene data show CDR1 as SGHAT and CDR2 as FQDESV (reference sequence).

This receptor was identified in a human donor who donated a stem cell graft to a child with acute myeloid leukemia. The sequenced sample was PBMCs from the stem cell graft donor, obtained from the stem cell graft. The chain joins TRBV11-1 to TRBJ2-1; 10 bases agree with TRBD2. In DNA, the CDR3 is TGTGCCAGCAGCTTACTAGCGGGAGATGTAGGTGTCTACAATGAGCAGTTCTTC. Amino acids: CASSLLAGDVGVYNEQFF.